The present T cell receptor (beta chain) was sequenced within a study of blood T cell repertoires in COVID-19. Study-level background: Sites across the United States, Italy and Spain contributed samples from acute and convalescent COVID-19. PBMCs, B-cell-depleted T cells, or T cells were the source of the cDNA or gDNA that made up the material.

Enrollees, about 18 to 90 years old, lived in 20 to 25 US areas. Unmatched junction bases numbered 6, after V lost 4 bases and J lost 3 bases. The CDR3 sequence is 13 residues long. CDR1 GTSNPN and CDR2 SVGIG come from the germline V gene (reference sequence). Libraries were prepared by immunoSEQ multiplex PCR; TCRdb keeps only in-frame clonotypes and omits some of them. In the table there are 350,000 to 400,000 clones, 88% of which are singletons. This receptor was identified in a young woman who had recovered from COVID-19. The V call is TRBV30, the J call TRBJ2-7; 7 bases map to TRBD1. The sequenced sample was PBMCs or T cells enriched from blood (not recorded which). The CDR3 protein is CAWTRQGIYEQYF. Here the CDR3 DNA reads TGTGCCTGGACCCGACAGGGTATCTACGAGCAGTACTTC.